This T cell receptor beta chain was found in a study of Graves' ophthalmopathy and Graves' hyperthyroidism. Across the whole study: Untreated patients at initial diagnosis provided peripheral blood.

This clonotype was observed many times. The CDR3 contains 14 residues. CDR1 SGHTA and CDR2 FQGNSA come from the germline V gene. The trim removed 1 base at V and 6 bases at J, leaving 3 bases unmatched. Amplification of the TCR beta CDR3 regions used RNA transcripts (as template). First-round RT-PCR with HTBI primers preceded a second-round multiplex PCR. MiXCR was run by TCRdb on the multiplex PCR reads, yielding one entry per CDR3 protein. Among almost 750,000 distinct CDR3 sequences listed, approximately 40% were seen once. Sequenced: peripheral blood. The rearrangement uses TRBV7-2 and TRBJ2-7; 10 bases are a match to TRBD2. The TCR originated in an adult man with Graves' ophthalmopathy. CDR3 bases: TGTGCCAGCAGCTTAGGAGCGGGGGGGCGCGAGCAGTACTTC. Translating it yields CASSLGAGGREQYF.